A selection of T cell receptor beta chains follows, all from one sample in a study of cytomegalovirus exposure and HLA in healthy donors. The table came from immunoSEQ multiplex PCR; TCRdb's copy has only in-frame clones and leaves some out. This table has around 58,000 clones, more than 85% appearing once. The sequencing input was PBMCs. These receptors were collected from a woman aged 18 to 35 in good health and CMV-seronegative. Both conserved end residues are part of each CDR3. The D gene is left open where the match is weak. Some rows mark clone size as missing; the rest say once, few, many or name a class of expanded clone.

CDR3 protein,CDR3 DNA,J gene,V gene,clone size,D gene
CASSYGASSYEQYF,TGTGCCAGCAGTTACGGGGCTAGCTCCTACGAGCAGTACTTC,TRBJ2-7,TRBV6-5,NA,NA
CASSVAGLAQAGEQYF,TGTGCCAGCAGCGTAGCTGGCCTAGCCCAAGCGGGCGAGCAGTACTTC,TRBJ2-7,TRBV9,NA,NA
CASSPRGRSIGSYNEQFF,TGCGCCAGCAGCCCTCGCGGGAGGTCTATAGGCTCCTACAATGAGCAGTTCTTC,TRBJ2-1,TRBV4-1,NA,TRBD2
CASSLAGSGANVLTF,TGCGCCAGCAGCCTTGCCGGGTCTGGGGCCAACGTCCTGACTTTC,TRBJ2-6,TRBV5-1,NA,NA
CASGTGHFSGNTIYF,TGTGCTAGTGGAACGGGACACTTCTCTGGAAACACCATATATTTT,TRBJ1-3,TRBV12-5,NA,NA
CASSTTGMGQETQYF,TGTGCCAGCAGTACGACAGGGATGGGCCAAGAGACCCAGTACTTC,TRBJ2-5,TRBV28,NA,TRBD1
CASSLAGGSSYNEQFF,TGTGCCAGCAGCTTAGCTGGGGGGAGCTCCTACAATGAGCAGTTCTTC,TRBJ2-1,TRBV11-1,NA,NA
CAISERITGTANYGYTF,TGTGCCATCAGTGAGAGGATAACCGGGACAGCAAACTATGGCTACACCTTC,TRBJ1-2,TRBV10-3,NA,TRBD1
CASSPDRMWNSPLHF,TGCGCCAGCAGTCCGGACAGGATGTGGAATTCACCCCTCCACTTT,TRBJ1-6,TRBV4-3,NA,TRBD1
CASSYGDRGSYEQYF,TGTGCCAGCAGTTATGGGGACAGGGGTTCCTACGAGCAGTACTTC,TRBJ2-7,TRBV6-5,NA,TRBD1
CASSFVSFGHASGYTF,TGTGCCAGCAGTTTCGTTTCCTTCGGACACGCGAGTGGCTACACCTTC,TRBJ1-2,TRBV27,once,NA
CATSRDSLAGGSTANTGELFF,TGTGCCACCAGCAGAGATTCTCTGGCGGGGGGATCAACCGCGAACACCGGGGAGCTGTTTTTT,TRBJ2-2,TRBV15,NA,TRBD2
CASSEATSETYEQYF,TGTGCCAGCAGTGAAGCCACTAGCGAGACCTACGAGCAGTACTTC,TRBJ2-7,TRBV6-1,NA,TRBD2
CASSLGGYSYEQYF,TGTGCCAGCAGCTTGGGGGGCTACTCCTACGAGCAGTACTTC,TRBJ2-7,TRBV5-4,once,NA
CASSQDPYGITYNEQFF,TGCGCCAGCAGCCAAGATCCATACGGGATCACTTACAATGAGCAGTTCTTC,TRBJ2-1,TRBV4-1,NA,NA
CASSLAPSDTQYF,TGCGCCAGCAGCTTGGCCCCGTCAGATACGCAGTATTTT,TRBJ2-3,TRBV5-1,once,NA
CASSPPSSPEAFF,TGTGCCAGCTCACCACCATCTTCCCCTGAAGCTTTCTTT,TRBJ1-1,TRBV18,NA,NA
CASSTTAYNEQFF,TGTGCCAGCAGCACTACCGCCTACAATGAGCAGTTCTTC,TRBJ2-1,TRBV6-5,NA,NA
CASSVEHSFTGELFF,TGTGCCAGCAGCGTAGAGCACAGTTTCACCGGGGAGCTGTTTTTT,TRBJ2-2,TRBV9,NA,NA
CASSFYGTGMSYEQYF,TGCGCCAGCAGCTTTTACGGGACAGGGATGTCCTACGAGCAGTACTTC,TRBJ2-7,TRBV5-1,NA,TRBD1
CASSLTRGRTNEKLFF,TGTGCCAGCAGCTTGACAAGGGGGCGGACTAATGAAAAACTGTTTTTT,TRBJ1-4,TRBV11-1,NA,TRBD1
CAWSDGASGTLGDTQYF,TGTGCCTGGAGTGATGGGGCTAGCGGGACGCTAGGGGATACGCAGTATTTT,TRBJ2-3,TRBV30,NA,TRBD2
CASSQSGGSGNTIYF,TGTGCCAGCAGCCAATCAGGGGGCTCTGGAAACACCATATATTTT,TRBJ1-3,TRBV4-2,NA,TRBD1
CAWRRSGVTDTQYF,TGTGCCTGGAGGAGAAGCGGGGTCACAGATACGCAGTATTTT,TRBJ2-3,TRBV30,NA,TRBD2
CASSLNIDGGAPSSNEKLFF,TGTGCCAGCAGCTTAAATATCGATGGGGGGGCTCCTTCCTCTAATGAAAAACTGTTTTTT,TRBJ1-4,TRBV7-3,NA,NA
CASSIQAGGRLREQYF,TGTGCCAGTAGTATCCAAGCGGGAGGGCGTCTGAGAGAGCAGTACTTC,TRBJ2-7,TRBV19,NA,TRBD2
CASSDQGGGTEAFF,TGTGCCAGTAGCGACCAAGGGGGTGGGACTGAAGCTTTCTTT,TRBJ1-1,TRBV7-2,NA,NA
CASSQLPHTGGGSNTEAFF,TGTGCCAGCAGCCAATTGCCCCACACAGGGGGCGGCTCGAACACTGAAGCTTTCTTT,TRBJ1-1,TRBV4-2,NA,TRBD1
CASSQTKANTGELFF,TGCGCCAGCAGCCAGACAAAGGCGAACACCGGGGAGCTGTTTTTT,TRBJ2-2,TRBV4-1,NA,NA
CASSPVSVRELVKNIQYF,TGTGCCAGCAGTCCGGTTAGTGTGCGGGAACTTGTCAAAAACATTCAGTACTTC,TRBJ2-4,TRBV7-2,once,NA
CASSLGLPGLAGGRETQYF,TGCGCCAGCAGCTTGGGGTTACCGGGACTAGCGGGAGGTCGGGAGACCCAGTACTTC,TRBJ2-5,TRBV5-1,NA,TRBD2
CASSLGAQGAGEQYF,TGTGCCAGCAGCTTAGGAGCACAGGGGGCCGGCGAGCAGTACTTC,TRBJ2-7,TRBV7-6,NA,TRBD1
CASSLAGGSNQPQHF,TGTGCCAGCAGTTTGGCCGGCGGTAGCAATCAGCCCCAGCATTTT,TRBJ1-5,TRBV28,NA,NA
CASSIAGVIGELFF,TGTGCCAGTAGTATAGCGGGAGTCATCGGGGAGCTGTTTTTT,TRBJ2-2,TRBV19,few,NA
CASSPTTVNTGELFF,TGCGCCAGCAGCCCCACGACAGTGAACACCGGGGAGCTGTTTTTT,TRBJ2-2,TRBV4-3,NA,NA
CSGSQGANYGYTF,TGCAGCGGGTCTCAGGGGGCGAACTATGGCTACACCTTC,TRBJ1-2,TRBV29-1,NA,TRBD1
CASSYSSVFSGNTIYF,TGTGCCAGCAGTTACTCTTCGGTGTTCTCTGGAAACACCATATATTTT,TRBJ1-3,TRBV6-5,NA,NA
CASSNKLRDNEQFF,TGTGCCAGCAGCAACAAACTACGGGACAATGAGCAGTTCTTC,TRBJ2-1,TRBV7-2,NA,NA
CAWTGVGDTEAFF,TGTGCCTGGACAGGGGTTGGGGACACTGAAGCTTTCTTT,TRBJ1-1,TRBV30,NA,NA
CASSPDRATSEKLFF,TGTGCCAGCTCCCCCGACAGGGCGACTAGTGAAAAACTGTTTTTT,TRBJ1-4,TRBV18,NA,TRBD1
CASSFSGEGQPQHF,TGTGCCAGCAGTTTTTCGGGTGAGGGACAGCCCCAGCATTTT,TRBJ1-5,TRBV28,NA,NA
CASSYAGTGGAEQYF,TGTGCCAGCAGCTACGCCGGGACAGGGGGCGCCGAGCAGTACTTC,TRBJ2-7,TRBV9,once,TRBD1
CAISERTASSYEQYF,TGTGCCATCAGTGAGCGGACAGCCAGCTCCTACGAGCAGTACTTC,TRBJ2-7,TRBV10-3,NA,NA
CASSKDKLAGNEQFF,TGTGCCAGCAGCAAAGACAAACTAGCGGGCAATGAGCAGTTCTTC,TRBJ2-1,TRBV21-1,NA,NA
CASSFTRDYEQYF,TGTGCCAGCAGCTTCACACGGGACTACGAGCAGTACTTC,TRBJ2-7,TRBV7-8,NA,NA
CASSVVVGTGTGESGETQYF,TGTGCCAGCAGCGTAGTAGTAGGAACCGGGACAGGGGAGTCTGGAGAGACCCAGTACTTC,TRBJ2-5,TRBV9,NA,TRBD1
CASSITSATDTQYF,TGCGCCAGCAGCATCACTAGCGCAACAGATACGCAGTATTTT,TRBJ2-3,TRBV5-1,NA,TRBD2
CASGFMGPNQETQYF,TGCGCCAGCGGTTTCATGGGGCCGAATCAAGAGACCCAGTACTTC,TRBJ2-5,TRBV5-1,few,NA
CASSLEGGDTQYF,TGCGCCAGCAGCTTGGAAGGAGGAGATACGCAGTATTTT,TRBJ2-3,TRBV5-1,once,NA
CASSYRDQGAGYTF,TGTGCCAGCAGTTACCGGGACCAGGGGGCTGGCTACACCTTC,TRBJ1-2,TRBV27,once,TRBD1
CASSLRVYDTEAFF,TGCGCCAGCAGCTTGCGGGTATACGACACTGAAGCTTTCTTT,TRBJ1-1,TRBV5-1,NA,NA
CASSLVGVETQYF,TGTGCCAGCAGCTTAGTGGGAGTAGAGACCCAGTACTTC,TRBJ2-5,TRBV7-2,NA,NA
CSVDRGYEQYF,TGCAGCGTTGATAGGGGCTACGAGCAGTACTTC,TRBJ2-7,TRBV29-1,NA,NA
CASTPTSNEQFF,TGTGCCAGCACTCCAACTAGCAATGAGCAGTTCTTC,TRBJ2-1,TRBV28,NA,NA
CASVGTGGTDTQYF,TGTGCCAGCGTCGGGACAGGGGGAACAGATACGCAGTATTTT,TRBJ2-3,TRBV18,NA,TRBD1
CASRPPLPSVDTEAFF,TGTGCCAGCAGGCCGCCGCTCCCGAGTGTTGACACTGAAGCTTTCTTT,TRBJ1-1,TRBV7-9,once,NA